Listed here are 20 T cell receptor beta chains from one sample, sequenced in a study of beta chain features in type 1 diabetes. Their recognized antigens are unknown. Study outcomes and limitations: Shortening of TCRB CDR3s, moderate but significant, appeared in all four CD4+ subsets of Type 1 diabetes patients.

TCRB transcripts that were expressed got sequenced, as all of the isolated RNA had been reverse transcribed. Data came from immunoSEQ multiplex PCR; TCRdb stores just in-frame clones and leaves some out. The sample has almost 350,000 clones, around 9.7% seen once. The source material was central memory CD4+ T cells from blood. These receptors were collected from a man aged 25 to 40 with type 1 diabetes.

The table lists this clone with a few counts. The V and J genes are TRBV5-1 and TRBJ2-7; D may be TRBD1 (6 bases). Germline CDR1 is SGHRS and CDR2 is YFSETQ. The ends were cut back, 4 bases at V and 3 bases at J, with 11 bases in the middle. The CDR3 covers 13 residues. CDR3 sequence (DNA): TGCGCCAGCAGCGTTGACAGGTACTACGAGCAGTACTTC. Residues: CASSVDRYYEQYF.

In this sample, this clone turned up a few times. The chain joins TRBV19 to TRBJ1-1, with 7 bases identical to TRBD1. The V and J ends lost 1 base and 0 bases, in that order; junction bases with no gene match: 11. CDR1 and CDR2 (germline): LNHDA, SQIVND (reference sequence). This CDR3 is 18 amino acids long. The CDR3 spells CASSIVEGTVLMNTEAFF. DNA of the CDR3: TGTGCCAGTAGTATAGTTGAAGGGACAGTATTAATGAACACTGAAGCTTTCTTT. Using reference TRBV19 and TRBJ1-1 for the parts outside the CDR3, the full variable domain is DGGITQSPKYLFRKEGQNVTLSCEQNLNHDAMYWYRQDPGQGLRLIYYSQIVNDFQKGDIAEGYSVSREKKESFPLTVTSAQKNPTAFYLCASSIVEGTVLMNTEAFFGQGTRLTVV.

This clone was seen a handful of times. The chain employs TRBV7-2 and TRBJ2-2; D possibly corresponds to TRBD2 (6 bases). The V gene lost 3 bases and the J gene lost 6 bases, with 14 bases spanning the gap. The germline CDR1 and CDR2 sequences are SGHTA and FQGNSA. The CDR3 totals 15 residues. This chain's CDR3 is CASSFRRVGPGELFF. In DNA, the CDR3 is TGTGCCAGCAGCTTTAGGAGGGTAGGACCCGGGGAGCTGTTTTTT.

This clone was found many times. The chain employs TRBV18 and TRBJ2-7; tentative D call: TRBD1 (5 bases). The CDR3 sequence is 16 residues long. Germline CDR1 is KGHSH and CDR2 is LQKENI. V shed 1 base and J shed 2 bases, with 15 bases lying between them. The CDR3 region has the DNA TGTGCCAGCTCACCACTCGTACAGGTGACCGCCTACGAGCAGTACTTC. Its protein is CASSPLVQVTAYEQYF.

This clone qualifies as medium-sized (0.01 to 0.1%). This chain uses TRBV23-1 with TRBJ2-7; D is ambiguous. TRBV23-1 is reported as an ORF; its role is uncertain. Trimming pared 6 bases from V and 3 bases from J, leaving 15 bases between. This CDR3 contains 14 residues. CDR3 amino acids: CASRPAFAHYEQYF. The CDR3 nucleotides are TGCGCCAGCAGGCCCGCGTTCGCCCACTACGAGCAGTACTTC.

The genes are TRBV2 and TRBJ2-5; possibly TRBD1 or TRBD2 for D (6 bases each). V lost 6 bases and J lost 4, with 12 bases in between. The CDR3 totals 13 residues. Germline-derived CDR1 and CDR2 are SNHLY and FYNNEI. Here the CDR3 DNA reads TGTGCCAGCAGGGGAGGAGGGGGAGAGACCCAGTACTTC. Translation gives CASRGGGGETQYF.

There are a few counts of this clone. This chain joins TRBV19 and TRBJ2-1; no definite D call. The CDR3 is 14 amino acids. Germline values: CDR1 LNHDA, CDR2 SQIVND (reference sequence). The ends were cut back, 5 bases at V and 0 bases at J, with 8 bases in the middle. CDR3: CASSLPGSYNEQFF. The CDR3 coding sequence is TGTGCCAGTAGTTTACCGGGCTCCTACAATGAGCAGTTCTTC.

This clone was seen a handful of times. Mismatch with germline at one junction end may stem from a read error. This chain links TRBV28 with TRBJ2-3; TRBD2 matches at 7 bases. The CDR3 runs to 14 residues. Germline CDR1 reads MDHEN; CDR2 reads SYDVKM. The CDR3 bases are TGTGCCAGCGGGGGGGGTCTCAGCAAAGATACGCAGTATTTT. It specifies CASGGGLSKDTQYF.

The CDR3 coding sequence is TGTGCCTGGAGGGACAGCTTTCCCCGCGGCTACACCTTC. Residues: CAWRDSFPRGYTF. This chain uses TRBV30 with TRBJ1-2; a possible D gene is TRBD1 (6 bases). CDR3 length: 13 residues. Deletions cut 3 bases from V and 8 bases from J, with 16 bases between. Looked up from germline, CDR1 is GTSNPN and CDR2 is SVGIG (reference sequence).

Many counts were recorded for this clone. This rearrangement joins TRBV4-1 to TRBJ1-6; D gene ambiguous. This CDR3 has 13 residues. Germline CDR1 is MGHRA and CDR2 is YSYEKL. V was cut by 0 bases and J by 11 bases, with 8 bases left in between. The CDR3 loop reads CASSQDMKPPLHF. The CDR3 region has the DNA TGCGCCAGCAGCCAAGATATGAAGCCACCCCTCCACTTT.

This clone showed up just a few times. CDR3 DNA sequence: TGCGCCAGCAGCCGAACCAGCGGGAACACAGATACGCAGTATTTT. It is translated as CASSRTSGNTDTQYF. This sequence joins TRBV4-3 and TRBJ2-3, with TRBD2 identical over 7 bases. The junction had 6 bases not matched to a gene; V was cut back by 4 bases and J by 2 bases. The germline V gene encodes CDR1 LGHNA and CDR2 YSLEER. CDR3 size: 15 residues.

Only a few counts were recorded for this clone. The chain couples TRBV4-1 to TRBJ1-2; D is undetermined. This CDR3 is built from 15 residues. The V and J ends lost 4 bases and 4 bases respectively, with 16 bases between them. Germline loops: CDR1 MGHRA, CDR2 YSYEKL. CDR3 sequence reads: CASSRPEAAGYGYTF. The CDR3 DNA reads as TGCGCCAGCAGCCGGCCCGAGGCAGCAGGCTATGGCTACACCTTC.

This clone has more than one count but fewer than ten. CDR3 region: CASSGSGWETQYF. CDR3 DNA: TGTGCCAGCAGTGGGTCAGGGTGGGAGACCCAGTACTTC. The J gene is TRBJ2-5, the V gene TRBV6-5; maybe TRBD1 (5 bases). Germline CDR1 MNHEY, CDR2 SVGAGI. This CDR3 contains 13 residues. The germline V and J ends were trimmed by 5 bases and 5 bases, with 12 bases remaining between them.

This clone turned up a few times. The chain carries TRBV28 and TRBJ1-5, with D unclear. With 6 bases removed from V and 7 bases from J, the gap between germline ends came to 19 bases. This CDR3 is 15 amino acids long. Germline V CDR1 and CDR2: MDHEN, SYDVKM. The CDR3 sequence is CASRNGRLFHQPQHF. The CDR3 DNA sequence: TGTGCCAGCAGAAATGGACGGTTGTTTCACCAGCCCCAGCATTTT.

About this clone: Since a much larger clone is just one base distant, this may be a read error. The sample has other DNA sequences that encode this CDR3 too. The chain combines TRBV2 with TRBJ2-7; TRBD1 might be the D (5 bases). The V and J ends lost 6 bases and 3 bases respectively, with 9 bases between them. Germline V lookup: CDR1 SNHLY, CDR2 FYNNEI. This CDR3 has 12 amino acids. CDR3 bases: TGTGCCAGCAGCCCTCAGGGCTACGAGCAGTACTTC. It yields the protein CASSPQGYEQYF.

In this sample, this clone turned up a few times. The J gene is TRBJ2-7, the V gene TRBV7-8; 11 bases match TRBD1. The CDR3 length is 16 residues. The germline CDR1 and CDR2 sequences are SGHVS and FQNEAQ. J lost 7 bases, V lost 5 bases, and 13 bases had no gene match. The CDR3 region is CASSPLLGQGAWEQYF. The CDR3 coding sequence is TGTGCCAGCAGCCCGCTTTTAGGACAGGGGGCGTGGGAGCAGTACTTC.

The chain is built from TRBV6-1 and TRBJ1-2, with 9 bases fitting TRBD1. The CDR3 totals 14 residues. Germline assignment: CDR1 MNHNS and CDR2 SASEGT. The trim removed 6 bases at V and 3 bases at J, leaving 5 bases unmatched. Here the CDR3 reads CASSRDREDYGYTF. The CDR3 DNA follows: TGTGCCAGCAGCCGGGACAGGGAAGACTATGGCTACACCTTC.

This clone was seen many times. The chain uses TRBV7-2 and TRBJ2-2, with 7 positions matching TRBD2. With V trimmed by 3 bases and J by 1 base, 2 bases remained unmatched. The CDR3 totals 15 residues. The germline gives CDR1 SGHTA, CDR2 FQGNSA. In nucleotides, the CDR3 is TGTGCCAGCAGCTTGCGGGGGAGGAACACCGGGGAGCTGTTTTTT. Amino acids: CASSLRGRNTGELFF.

This clone turned up a few times. The DNA for the CDR3 is TGTGCCAGCGCACCGGGACAGACTAATGAAAAACTGTTTTTT. Protein: CASAPGQTNEKLFF. J is TRBJ1-4 and V is TRBV25-1, with TRBD1 matching 7 bases. The ends lost 8 bases at V and 2 bases at J; junction bases unmatched: 5. Germline loops: CDR1 MGHDK, CDR2 SYGVNS. The CDR3 has 14 amino acids.

The chain links TRBV2 to TRBJ2-1, with 7 bases fitting TRBD2. The V segment lost 6 bases and the J segment 9 bases; nucleotides outside the gene matches: 2. Germline lookup yields CDR1 SNHLY and CDR2 FYNNEI. This CDR3 spans 11 amino acids. CDR3 DNA: TGTGCCAGCAGGACTAGCAGTGAGCAGTTCTTC. Residues: CASRTSSEQFF.